These 21 T cell receptor beta chains share one sample of origin, sequenced in a study of blood T cell repertoires in COVID-19. Produced via immunoSEQ multiplex PCR; TCRdb's table is partial and in-frame only. The table shows approximately 44,000 clones, with roughly 80% occurring only once. Sequencing used peripheral blood. These receptors were taken from a woman of 80 years or more with acute or convalescent COVID-19.

The chain has TRBV12-3 or TRBV12-4 and TRBJ1-5; unclear D gene. The CDR3 spans 13 residues. V dropped 8 bases and J dropped 6 bases, with 14 bases sitting between them. The CDR3 reads CASRLERSQPQHF. The CDR3 DNA follows: TGTGCCAGCCGACTAGAAAGAAGTCAGCCCCAGCATTTT.

The chain combines TRBV9 with TRBJ2-1, with TRBD2 matching over 12 bases. In germline, CDR1 is SGDLS, CDR2 YYNGEE. The CDR3 totals 16 residues. V shed 4 bases and J 8 bases; nucleotides not matched to a gene: 10. The DNA of the CDR3 is TGTGCCAGCAGCCCCCGGACTAGCGGGACGGGCGATGAGCAGTTCTTC. It encodes CASSPRTSGTGDEQFF. Variable domain in full (rest from reference TRBV9 and TRBJ2-1): DSGVTQTPKHLITATGQRVTLRCSPRSGDLSVYWYQQSLDQGLQFLIQYYNGEERAKGNILERFSAQQFPDLHSELNLSSLELGDSALYFCASSPRTSGTGDEQFFGPGTRLTVL.

This chain uses TRBV9 with TRBJ2-1; TRBD2 agrees at 9 bases. The CDR3 loop spans 18 amino acids. With 3 bases clipped from V and 2 bases from J, the junction kept 12 bases outside the gene matches. Germline lookup yields CDR1 SGDLS and CDR2 YYNGEE. CDR3 protein: CASSAQSPTSGAYNEQFF. The CDR3 DNA is TGTGCCAGCAGCGCCCAGAGCCCGACTAGCGGAGCCTACAATGAGCAGTTCTTC.

This sequence joins TRBV7-2 and TRBJ2-5; D might be TRBD2 (6 bases). The CDR3 covers 14 residues. Germline CDR1 reads SGHTA; CDR2 reads FQGNSA. The V and J ends lost 0 bases and 4 bases respectively, with 9 bases between them. CDR3 DNA sequence: TGTGCCAGCAGCTTAGCGGGAGGCCTAGAGACCCAGTACTTC. Its protein is CASSLAGGLETQYF.

The V and J genes are TRBV2 and TRBJ1-5, with 8 bases matching TRBD1. The ends lost 5 bases at V and 4 bases at J; junction bases unmatched: 7. The germline gives CDR1 SNHLY, CDR2 FYNNEI. This CDR3 region has 15 residues. CDR3 in amino acids: CASSSGGRGNQPQHF. The CDR3 nucleotides read TGTGCCAGCAGTTCAGGGGGCAGGGGTAATCAGCCCCAGCATTTT.

The rearrangement links TRBV2 to TRBJ2-5, with 7 bases fitting TRBD2. J gave up 1 base and V 7 bases, and 9 bases lay outside the gene matches. This CDR3 has 15 amino acids. Germline V gene data show CDR1 as SNHLY and CDR2 as FYNNEI. The CDR3 loop reads CASTWEGGGQETQYF. The CDR3 nucleotides read TGTGCCAGCACTTGGGAGGGCGGGGGCCAAGAGACCCAGTACTTC.

V gene TRBV27 combines with J gene TRBJ2-7; 8 nucleotides agree with TRBD1. After removal of 10 bases from V and 4 bases from J, the junction contained 9 bases not matched to a gene. The CDR3 extends over 13 amino acids. The germline CDR1 and CDR2 sequences are MNHEY and SMNVEV (reference sequence). For the CDR3, the DNA is TGTGCCACGACGGGGCAGGGGGCTTACGAGCAGTACTTC. This gives the protein CATTGQGAYEQYF.

This sequence joins TRBV3-1 (or the pseudogene TRBV3-2) and TRBJ1-4; 11 positions match TRBD1. Germline CDR1 LGHDT, CDR2 YNNKEL (reference sequence). V lost 3 bases and J lost 8; bases outside the gene matches: 2. The CDR3 totals 14 residues. CDR3: CASSHGDRGEKLFF. CDR3 in DNA: TGTGCCAGCAGCCACGGGGACAGGGGGGAAAAACTGTTTTTT.

The chain recombines TRBV7-6 with TRBJ2-6; D possibly corresponds to TRBD1 (6 bases). The CDR3 length is 19 residues. CDR1 and CDR2 from the germline V gene are SGHVS and FNYEAQ. Trimming removed 3 bases at V and 1 base at J, with 19 bases between. The CDR3 loop reads CASSFLAARGGSGANVLTF. In nucleotides, the CDR3 is TGTGCCAGCAGCTTTCTCGCAGCCAGGGGTGGTTCTGGGGCCAACGTCCTGACTTTC.

The rearrangement uses TRBV19 and TRBJ1-1; D unresolved. Germline-derived CDR1 and CDR2 are LNHDA and SQIVND (reference sequence). V gave up 7 bases and J gave up 10 bases, with 25 bases separating them. The CDR3 sequence is 15 residues long. The CDR3 bases are TGTGCCAGTATGATATCCGGACTCTATAATTCTTTAGCTTTCTTT. It yields the protein CASMISGLYNSLAFF.

V usage is TRBV4-2 and J usage is TRBJ2-5, with D possibly TRBD2 on 6 matching bases. Germline V lookup: CDR1 LGHNA, CDR2 YNFKEQ. The CDR3 is made up of 15 amino acids. The germline V and J ends were trimmed by 0 bases and 2 bases, with 10 bases remaining between them. In nucleotides, the CDR3 is TGTGCCAGCAGCCAAGACCGACTAGATCAAGAGACCCAGTACTTC. Translation gives CASSQDRLDQETQYF.

This sequence joins TRBV5-1 and TRBJ1-2; 8 bases are shared with TRBD1. Germline V gene data show CDR1 as SGHRS and CDR2 as YFSETQ. Germline trimming cut 8 bases from V and 8 bases from J; bases unmatched to any gene: 5. This CDR3 has 11 residues. CDR3 region: CARVTGVGYTF. The CDR3 DNA follows: TGCGCCAGAGTGACAGGGGTCGGCTACACCTTC.

The CDR3 coding sequence is TGTGCCAGTAGTTACACCTGGAGAGCTTTCTTT. This codes for CASSYTWRAFF. The chain joins TRBV19 to TRBJ1-1; D is undetermined. Germline CDR1 LNHDA, CDR2 SQIVND (reference sequence). CDR3 length: 11 amino acids. The V end lost 5 bases, the J end lost 10 bases, and 11 bases lay between the germline ends.

V and J are TRBV2 and TRBJ1-1; the D is unclear. The germline CDR1 and CDR2 sequences are SNHLY and FYNNEI. The germline V and J ends were trimmed by 8 bases and 3 bases, with 7 bases remaining between them. The CDR3 covers 11 residues. CDR3: CASQEDTEAFF. CDR3 sequence (DNA): TGTGCCAGCCAGGAGGACACTGAAGCTTTCTTT.

The chain combines TRBV5-1 with TRBJ2-7, with TRBD2 as a possible D gene (6 bases). V gave up 0 bases and J gave up 3 bases, with 13 bases separating them. The germline gives CDR1 SGHRS, CDR2 YFSETQ. This CDR3 comprises 15 residues. This CDR3 reads CASSLASGTVYEQYF. CDR3 sequence (DNA): TGCGCCAGCAGCTTGGCATCCGGGACTGTCTACGAGCAGTACTTC.

The chain combines TRBV6-2 or TRBV6-3 with TRBJ1-5, with TRBD1 matching 11 bases. The germline V gene encodes CDR1 MNHEY and CDR2 SVGEGT. The V and J ends lost 2 bases and 5 bases, in that order; junction bases with no gene match: 2. The CDR3 length is 15 residues. CDR3 DNA: TGTGCCAGCAGTTACCGGACAGGGGGCGATCAGCCCCAGCATTTT. It yields the protein CASSYRTGGDQPQHF.

The chain is built from TRBV6-1 and TRBJ2-7; possible D gene TRBD2, 6 bases. Germline values: CDR1 MNHNS, CDR2 SASEGT. V was shortened by 5 bases and J by 3 bases, with 17 bases between the two germline ends. CDR3 length: 15 amino acids. DNA for the CDR3: TGTGCCAGCAGTTTCGGGGGAGCGTCGCTCTACGAGCAGTACTTC. Translation: CASSFGGASLYEQYF.

The rearrangement uses TRBV27 and TRBJ2-7; D remains unclear. Germline V gives CDR1 MNHEY, CDR2 SMNVEV (reference sequence). This CDR3 has 13 residues. Trimming shortened V by 6 bases and J by 4 bases, and 13 bases separated the two germline ends. DNA for the CDR3: TGTGCCAGCAGGAGGATAGAACCTTACGAGCAGTACTTC. Residues: CASRRIEPYEQYF.

The chain couples TRBV7-9 to TRBJ1-1; 11 bases match TRBD1. The CDR3 consists of 16 residues. Trimming took 7 bases from V and 4 from J; bases not matched to a gene: 11. The germline V gene has CDR1 SEHNR and CDR2 FQNEAQ (reference sequence). The CDR3 nucleotides read TGTGCCAGCACTTTTAGCACGGGGACAGGGGGCACTGAAGCTTTCTTT. Translated: CASTFSTGTGGTEAFF.

In this sample, this clone turned up once. The chain links TRBV6-1 to TRBJ2-3, with D possibly TRBD1 on 5 matching bases. V was pared by 2 bases and J by 5 bases, with 11 bases between. This CDR3 is 14 amino acids long. In germline, CDR1 is MNHNS, CDR2 SASEGT. This CDR3 reads CASSEQGYLDTQYF. As DNA, the CDR3 is TGTGCCAGCAGTGAACAGGGTTATTTAGATACGCAGTATTTT.

This clone has only one observation. The gene calls are TRBV5-1 and TRBJ1-2, with a tentative D call TRBD1 (5 bases). The length of the CDR3 is 13 residues. V was trimmed by 2 bases and J by 1 base, leaving 6 bases between them. CDR1 and CDR2 (germline): SGHRS, YFSETQ. CDR3 in DNA: TGCGCCAGCAGCTTCGACAGTAACTATGGCTACACCTTC. It is translated as CASSFDSNYGYTF. Full variable domain (rest looked up from reference TRBV5-1 and TRBJ1-2): KAGVTQTPRYLIKTRGQQVTLSCSPISGHRSVSWYQQTPGQGLQFLFEYFSETQRNKGNFPGRFSGRQFSNSRSEMNVSTLELGDSALYLCASSFDSNYGYTFGSGTRLTVV.